Sequencing of this T cell receptor (beta chain) was carried out in a study of spatial heterogeneity in lung cancer. About the study: Raw reads contained each unique TCR and UMI combination more than ten times on average.

Sample time point: sample taken at primary tumor resection. No cell sorting; template was whole RNA from tumor, lung tissue or PBMC. The CDR3 totals 13 residues. The V end lost 6 bases, the J end lost 6 bases, and 13 bases lay between the germline ends. This clonotype is medium-sized. The antigen is unknown. With the library built for alpha chains, this beta chain is off target and its frequency is not meaningful. TCRdb called the 5' RACE reads again in MiXCR, with one record for every CDR3 protein. In the table there are about 19,000 distinct CDR3 sequences, around a tenth of which are singletons. Findings and caveats of the study: Tumoral mutation counts were tracked by counts of expanded intratumoral alpha and beta TCRs.

This TCR was recovered from a female donor with early-stage non-small cell lung cancer. This material consisted of lung tumor tissue, taken at surgery. The chain carries TRBV12-3 or TRBV12-4 and TRBJ2-3, with D maybe TRBD1 (5 bases). The chain's CDR3 is CASSTLGVDTQYF. CDR3 bases: TGTGCCAGCAGCACTCTAGGGGTGGATACGCAGTATTTT.